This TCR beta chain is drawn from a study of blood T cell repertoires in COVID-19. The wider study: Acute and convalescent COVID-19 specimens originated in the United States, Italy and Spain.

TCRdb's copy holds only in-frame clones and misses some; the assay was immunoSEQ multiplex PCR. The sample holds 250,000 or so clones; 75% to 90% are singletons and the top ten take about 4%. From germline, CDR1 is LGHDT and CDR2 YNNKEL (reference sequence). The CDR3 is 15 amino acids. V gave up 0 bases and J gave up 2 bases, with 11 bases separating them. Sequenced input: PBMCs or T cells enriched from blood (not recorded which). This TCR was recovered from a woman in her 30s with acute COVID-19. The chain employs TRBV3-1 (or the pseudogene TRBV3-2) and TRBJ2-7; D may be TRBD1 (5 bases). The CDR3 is CASSQDVQGTYEQYF. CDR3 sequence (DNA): TGTGCCAGCAGCCAAGACGTCCAGGGAACCTACGAGCAGTACTTC.